Listed here are 7 T cell receptor beta chains from one sample, sequenced in a study of shared clonotypes between healthy human individuals. Sequencing used immunoSEQ multiplex PCR; TCRdb keeps in-frame clones, though not all of them. This table holds 650,000 to 800,000 clones, over 55% found once. Sequencing was done on a sample of memory CD4+ T cells sorted from blood. Specified subset: CD45RA-negative fraction. These TCRs come from a woman in her 30s in good health.

The chain combines TRBV5-1 with TRBJ2-6; 7 bases align to TRBD2. The germline CDR1 and CDR2 sequences are SGHRS and YFSETQ. The CDR3 loop spans 16 amino acids. V shed 8 bases, J shed 2 bases, and the junction held 10 bases outside the gene matches. In DNA form, the CDR3 reads TGCGCCAGGCCCAGCGGGGCGAGGCCTGGGGCCAACGTCCTGACTTTC. Protein sequence: CARPSGARPGANVLTF.

This chain uses TRBV25-1 with TRBJ2-2; D unresolved. The CDR3 length is 12 residues. V gave up 8 bases and J gave up 0 bases, with 4 bases separating them. Germline lookup yields CDR1 MGHDK and CDR2 SYGVNS. The CDR3 here is CASASNTGELFF. CDR3 in DNA: TGTGCCAGCGCCTCGAACACCGGGGAGCTGTTTTTT.

This clone has a count of ten or more. The same CDR3 also results from other DNA sequences found in this sample. V gene TRBV7-2 combines with J gene TRBJ2-5; no clear D gene. V lost 5 bases and J lost 0, with 4 bases in between. Germline CDR1 SGHTA, CDR2 FQGNSA. CDR3 length equals 12 residues. The CDR3 loop is CASSPYQETQYF. DNA for the CDR3: TGTGCCAGCAGCCCATACCAAGAGACCCAGTACTTC.

The V and J genes are TRBV18 and TRBJ1-2; perhaps TRBD1 as D (5 bases). Trimming removed 5 bases from V and 8 bases from J, with 15 bases in between. CDR3 size: 13 residues. CDR1 is KGHSH and CDR2 is LQKENI in the germline V gene. The CDR3 here is CASSEDTSEGYTF. The CDR3 bases are TGTGCCAGCTCAGAGGACACCTCAGAGGGCTACACCTTC.

This clone came up once. V usage is TRBV7-7 and J usage is TRBJ1-3; TRBD1 is a possible D gene (5 bases). The CDR3 spans 15 residues. Germline values: CDR1 SSHAT, CDR2 FNYEAQ (reference sequence). V shed 1 base and J shed 2 bases, with 9 bases lying between them. The CDR3 DNA is TGTGCCAGCAGCTTAGAGGCGGGGGCTGGAAACACCATATATTTT. Protein sequence: CASSLEAGAGNTIYF.

On this clone itself: Additional DNA sequences in this sample encode the identical CDR3. This sequence joins TRBV7-9 and TRBJ1-1; D gene unclear. The V and J ends lost 7 bases and 4 bases respectively, with 7 bases between them. The CDR3 sequence is 11 residues long. Germline V gene lookup returns CDR1 SEHNR and CDR2 FQNEAQ (reference sequence). In DNA, the CDR3 is TGTGCCAGCAACCAAGGCACTGAAGCTTTCTTT. Translation gives CASNQGTEAFF.

This rearrangement joins TRBV4-2 to TRBJ2-5, with TRBD2 as a possible D gene (5 bases). Trimming took off 0 bases at V and 0 bases at J, with 11 bases between the two ends. Germline loops: CDR1 LGHNA, CDR2 YNFKEQ. CDR3 size: 16 residues. The CDR3 loop reads CASSQDRSGYQETQYF. In DNA, the CDR3 is TGTGCCAGCAGCCAAGATAGGAGCGGCTACCAAGAGACCCAGTACTTC.